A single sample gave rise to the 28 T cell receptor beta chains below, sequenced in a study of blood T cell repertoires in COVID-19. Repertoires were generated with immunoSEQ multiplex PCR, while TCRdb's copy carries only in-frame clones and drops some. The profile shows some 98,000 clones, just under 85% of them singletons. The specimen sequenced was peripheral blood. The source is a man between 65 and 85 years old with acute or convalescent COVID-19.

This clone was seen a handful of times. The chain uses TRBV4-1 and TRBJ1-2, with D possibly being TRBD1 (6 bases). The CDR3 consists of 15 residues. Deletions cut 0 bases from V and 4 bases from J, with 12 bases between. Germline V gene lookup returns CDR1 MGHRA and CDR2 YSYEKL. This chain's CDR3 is CASSQDRTEVYGYTF. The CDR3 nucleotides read TGCGCCAGCAGCCAAGATCGGACAGAAGTCTATGGCTACACCTTC.

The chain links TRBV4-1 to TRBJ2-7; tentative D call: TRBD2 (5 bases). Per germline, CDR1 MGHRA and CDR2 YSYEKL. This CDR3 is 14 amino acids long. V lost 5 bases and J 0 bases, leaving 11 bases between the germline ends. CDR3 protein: CASSSPRDSYEQYF. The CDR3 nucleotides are TGCGCCAGCAGCTCCCCCCGGGACTCCTACGAGCAGTACTTC.

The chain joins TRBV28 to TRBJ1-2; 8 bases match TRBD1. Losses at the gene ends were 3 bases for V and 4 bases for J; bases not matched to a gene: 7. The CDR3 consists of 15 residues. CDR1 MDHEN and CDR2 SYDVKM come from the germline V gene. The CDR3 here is CASSFLGTGRYGYTF. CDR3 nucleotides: TGTGCCAGCAGTTTCCTGGGGACAGGACGCTATGGCTACACCTTC.

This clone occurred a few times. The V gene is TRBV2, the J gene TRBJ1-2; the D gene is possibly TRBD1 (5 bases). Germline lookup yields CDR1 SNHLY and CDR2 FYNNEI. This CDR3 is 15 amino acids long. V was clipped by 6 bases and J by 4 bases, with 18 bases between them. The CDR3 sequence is CASSGRGGKLYGYTF. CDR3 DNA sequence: TGTGCCAGCAGCGGACGGGGGGGAAAACTCTATGGCTACACCTTC. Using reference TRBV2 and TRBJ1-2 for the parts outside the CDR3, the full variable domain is EPEVTQTPSHQVTQMGQEVILRCVPISNHLYFYWYRQILGQKVEFLVSFYNNEISEKSEIFDDQFSVERPDGSNFTLKIRSTKLEDSAMYFCASSGRGGKLYGYTFGSGTRLTVV.

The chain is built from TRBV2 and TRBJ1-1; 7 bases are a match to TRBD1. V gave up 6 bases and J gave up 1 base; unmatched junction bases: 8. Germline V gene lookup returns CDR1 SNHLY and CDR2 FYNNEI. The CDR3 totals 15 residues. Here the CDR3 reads CASRHPGQRNTEAFF. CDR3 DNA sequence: TGTGCCAGCAGACACCCGGGACAGAGGAACACTGAAGCTTTCTTT.

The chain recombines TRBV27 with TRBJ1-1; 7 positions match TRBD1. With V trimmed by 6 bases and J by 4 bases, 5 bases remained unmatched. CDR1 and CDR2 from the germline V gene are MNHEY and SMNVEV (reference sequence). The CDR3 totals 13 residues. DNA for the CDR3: TGTGCCAGCAGCTTGACAGGGTTCACTGAAGCTTTCTTT. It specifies CASSLTGFTEAFF.

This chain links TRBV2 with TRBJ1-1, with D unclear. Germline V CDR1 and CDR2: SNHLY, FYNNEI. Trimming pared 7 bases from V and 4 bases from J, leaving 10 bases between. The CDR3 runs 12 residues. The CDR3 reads CASISVFTEAFF. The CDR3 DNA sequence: TGTGCCAGCATCAGTGTCTTCACTGAAGCTTTCTTT.

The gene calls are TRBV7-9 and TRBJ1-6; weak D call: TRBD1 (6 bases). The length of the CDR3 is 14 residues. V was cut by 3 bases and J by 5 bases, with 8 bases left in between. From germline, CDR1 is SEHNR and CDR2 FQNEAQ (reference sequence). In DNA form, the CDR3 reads TGTGCCAGCAGCTTGGGGGACAATAATTCACCCCTCCACTTT. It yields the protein CASSLGDNNSPLHF.

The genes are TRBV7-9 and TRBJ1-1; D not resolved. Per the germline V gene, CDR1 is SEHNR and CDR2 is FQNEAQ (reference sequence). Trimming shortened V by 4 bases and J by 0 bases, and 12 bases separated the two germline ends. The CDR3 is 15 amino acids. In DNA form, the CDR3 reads TGTGCCAGCAGCTCACCCTCGGGGATGAACACTGAAGCTTTCTTT. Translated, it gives CASSSPSGMNTEAFF.

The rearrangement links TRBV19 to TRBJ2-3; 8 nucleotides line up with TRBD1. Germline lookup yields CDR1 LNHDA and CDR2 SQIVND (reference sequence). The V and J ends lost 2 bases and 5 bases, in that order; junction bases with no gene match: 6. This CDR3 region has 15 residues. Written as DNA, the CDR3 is TGTGCCAGTAGTATATCCTCACAGGGGGGAGATACGCAGTATTTT. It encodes CASSISSQGGDTQYF.

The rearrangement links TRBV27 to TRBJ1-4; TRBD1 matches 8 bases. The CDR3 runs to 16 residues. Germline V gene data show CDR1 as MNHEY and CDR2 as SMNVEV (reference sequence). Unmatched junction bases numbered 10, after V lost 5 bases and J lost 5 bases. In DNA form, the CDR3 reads TGTGCCAGCAGTACCGGCCAGGGGGCGAGGAATGAAAAACTGTTTTTT. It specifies CASSTGQGARNEKLFF.

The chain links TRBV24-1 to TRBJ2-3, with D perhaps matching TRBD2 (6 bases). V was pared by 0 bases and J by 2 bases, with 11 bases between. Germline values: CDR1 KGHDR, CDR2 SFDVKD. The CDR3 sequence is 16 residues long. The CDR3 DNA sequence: TGTGCCACCAGTGATTTGGGTAGCGGCACCACAGATACGCAGTATTTT. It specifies CATSDLGSGTTDTQYF.

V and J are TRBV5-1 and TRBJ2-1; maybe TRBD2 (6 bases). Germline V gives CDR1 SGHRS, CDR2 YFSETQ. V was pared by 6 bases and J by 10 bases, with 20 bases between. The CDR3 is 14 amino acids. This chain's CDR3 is CASTEGPTDWEQFF. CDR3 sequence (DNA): TGCGCCAGCACGGAGGGCCCCACAGACTGGGAGCAGTTCTTC.

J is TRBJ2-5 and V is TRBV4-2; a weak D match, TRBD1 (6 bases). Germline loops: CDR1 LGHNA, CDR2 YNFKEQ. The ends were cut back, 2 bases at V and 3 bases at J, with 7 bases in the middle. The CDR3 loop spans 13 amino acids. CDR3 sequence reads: CASSQPGEETQYF. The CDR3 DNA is TGTGCCAGCAGCCAACCAGGGGAAGAGACCCAGTACTTC.

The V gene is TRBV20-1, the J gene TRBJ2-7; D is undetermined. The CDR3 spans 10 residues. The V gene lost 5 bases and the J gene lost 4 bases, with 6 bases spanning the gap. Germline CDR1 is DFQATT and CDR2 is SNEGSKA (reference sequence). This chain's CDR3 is CSAVSYEQYF. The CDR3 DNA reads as TGCAGTGCTGTGAGTTACGAGCAGTACTTC.

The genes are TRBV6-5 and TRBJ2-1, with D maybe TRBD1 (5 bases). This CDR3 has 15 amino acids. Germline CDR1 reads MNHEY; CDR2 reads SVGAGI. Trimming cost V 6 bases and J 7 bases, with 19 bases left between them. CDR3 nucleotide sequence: TGTGCCAGCAGAAAACAGGTTGAACTCAGGAATGAGCAGTTCTTC. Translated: CASRKQVELRNEQFF.

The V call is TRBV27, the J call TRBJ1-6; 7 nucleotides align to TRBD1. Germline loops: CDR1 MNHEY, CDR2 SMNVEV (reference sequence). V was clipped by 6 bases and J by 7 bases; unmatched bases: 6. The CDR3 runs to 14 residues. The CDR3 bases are TGTGCCAGCAGAGTAGGGACAGCGAATTCACCCCTCCACTTT. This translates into CASRVGTANSPLHF.

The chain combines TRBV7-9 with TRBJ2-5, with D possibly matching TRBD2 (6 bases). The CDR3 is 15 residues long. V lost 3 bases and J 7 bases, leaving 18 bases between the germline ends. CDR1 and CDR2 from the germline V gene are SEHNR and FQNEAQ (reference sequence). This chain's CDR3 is CASSFRGAGDGTQYF. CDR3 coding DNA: TGTGCCAGCAGCTTCAGAGGAGCGGGTGACGGGACCCAGTACTTC. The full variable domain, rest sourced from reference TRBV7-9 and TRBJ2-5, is DTGVSQNPRHKITKRGQNVTFRCDPISEHNRLYWYRQTLGQGPEFLTYFQNEAQLEKSRLLSDRFSAERPKGSFSTLEIQRTEQGDSAMYLCASSFRGAGDGTQYFGPGTRLLVL.

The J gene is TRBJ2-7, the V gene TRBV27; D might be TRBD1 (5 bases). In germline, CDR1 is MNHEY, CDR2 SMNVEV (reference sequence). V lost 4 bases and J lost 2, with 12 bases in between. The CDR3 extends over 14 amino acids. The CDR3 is CASSWNRQTYEQYF. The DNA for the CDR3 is TGTGCCAGCAGTTGGAACAGACAGACCTACGAGCAGTACTTC.

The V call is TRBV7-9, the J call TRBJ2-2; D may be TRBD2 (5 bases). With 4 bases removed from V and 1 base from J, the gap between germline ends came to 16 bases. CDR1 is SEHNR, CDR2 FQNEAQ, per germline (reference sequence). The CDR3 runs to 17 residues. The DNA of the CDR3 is TGTGCCAGCAGCTCCCGTTTACGCGGACTGAACACCGGGGAGCTGTTTTTT. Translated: CASSSRLRGLNTGELFF.

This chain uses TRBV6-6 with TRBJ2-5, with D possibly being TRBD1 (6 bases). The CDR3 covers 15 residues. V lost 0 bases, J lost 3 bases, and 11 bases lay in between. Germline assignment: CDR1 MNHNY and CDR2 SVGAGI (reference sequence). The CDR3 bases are TGTGCCAGCAGTTACTCGGGACACCAAAAAGAGACCCAGTACTTC. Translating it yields CASSYSGHQKETQYF.

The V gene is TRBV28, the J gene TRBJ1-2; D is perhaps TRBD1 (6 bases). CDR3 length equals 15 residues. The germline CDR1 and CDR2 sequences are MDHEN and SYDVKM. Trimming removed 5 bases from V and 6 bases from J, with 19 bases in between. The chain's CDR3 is CASSTFTGKLHGYTF. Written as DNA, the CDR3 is TGTGCCAGCAGTACTTTCACAGGGAAACTTCATGGCTACACCTTC.

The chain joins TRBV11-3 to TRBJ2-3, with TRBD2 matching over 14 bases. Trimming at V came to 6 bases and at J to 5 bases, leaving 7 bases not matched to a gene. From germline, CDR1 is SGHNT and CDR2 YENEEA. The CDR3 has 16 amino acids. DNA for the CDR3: TGTGCCAGCAGTACCGGGACTAGCGGGAGTGTAGATACGCAGTATTTT. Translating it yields CASSTGTSGSVDTQYF. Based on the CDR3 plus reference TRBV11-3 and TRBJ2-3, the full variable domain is EAGVVQSPRYKIIEKKQPVAFWCNPISGHNTLYWYLQNLGQGPELLIRYENEEAVDDSQLPKDRFSAERLKGVDSTLKIQPAELGDSAVYLCASSTGTSGSVDTQYFGPGTRLTVL.

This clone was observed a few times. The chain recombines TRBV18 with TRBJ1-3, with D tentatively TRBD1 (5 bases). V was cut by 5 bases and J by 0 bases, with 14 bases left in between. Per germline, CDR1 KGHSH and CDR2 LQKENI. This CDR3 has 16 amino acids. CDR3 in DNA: TGTGCCAGCTCATCCAACAGGTTTCTCTCTGGAAACACCATATATTTT. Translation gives CASSSNRFLSGNTIYF. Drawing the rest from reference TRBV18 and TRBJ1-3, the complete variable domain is NAGVMQNPRHLVRRRGQEARLRCSPMKGHSHVYWYRQLPEEGLKFMVYLQKENIIDESGMPKERFSAEFPKEGPSILRIQQVVRGDSAAYFCASSSNRFLSGNTIYFGEGSWLTVV.

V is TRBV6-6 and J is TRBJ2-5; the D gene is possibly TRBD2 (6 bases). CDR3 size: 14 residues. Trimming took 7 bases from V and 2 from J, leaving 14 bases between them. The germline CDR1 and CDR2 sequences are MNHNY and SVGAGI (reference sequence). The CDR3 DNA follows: TGTGCCAGCATCCCAGGAGGGGTTCAAGAGACCCAGTACTTC. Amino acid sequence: CASIPGGVQETQYF.

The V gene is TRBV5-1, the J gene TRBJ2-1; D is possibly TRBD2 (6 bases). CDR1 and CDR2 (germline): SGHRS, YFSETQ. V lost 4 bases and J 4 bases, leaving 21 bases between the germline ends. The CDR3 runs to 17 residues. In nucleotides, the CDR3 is TGCGCCAGCAGCCGAGGGACTGATGCGCCCCTTTACAATGAGCAGTTCTTC. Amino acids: CASSRGTDAPLYNEQFF.

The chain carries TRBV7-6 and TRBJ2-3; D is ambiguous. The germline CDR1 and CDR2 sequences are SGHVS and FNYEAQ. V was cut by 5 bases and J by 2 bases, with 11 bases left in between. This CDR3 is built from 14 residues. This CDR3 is CASSPHLNTDTQYF. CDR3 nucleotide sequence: TGTGCCAGCAGCCCCCACCTAAACACAGATACGCAGTATTTT.

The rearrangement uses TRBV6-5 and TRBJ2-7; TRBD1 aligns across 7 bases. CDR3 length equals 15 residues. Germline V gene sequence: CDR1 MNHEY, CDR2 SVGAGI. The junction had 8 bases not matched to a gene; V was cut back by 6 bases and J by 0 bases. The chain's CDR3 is CASRDKTGSSYEQYF. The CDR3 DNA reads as TGTGCCAGCAGGGATAAGACAGGGAGCTCCTACGAGCAGTACTTC.